The 9 T cell receptor beta chains below were found in one sample sequenced in a study of blood T cell repertoires in COVID-19. The repertoire was sequenced with immunoSEQ multiplex PCR; TCRdb's copy has only in-frame clones and lacks some. The sample carries roughly 200,000 clones, about 85% recorded once. Source material: peripheral blood. These TCRs come from a person between 65 and 80 years old with COVID-19, enrolled during active disease.

J is TRBJ2-7 and V is TRBV9; D not certain. The germline gives CDR1 SGDLS, CDR2 YYNGEE. Trimming pared 4 bases from V and 1 base from J, leaving 12 bases between. The CDR3 totals 14 residues. The CDR3 reads CASSFYDTSYEQYF. The CDR3 coding sequence is TGTGCCAGCAGCTTTTATGACACTTCCTACGAGCAGTACTTC.

The gene calls are TRBV28 and TRBJ1-2, with D unresolved. This CDR3 comprises 12 residues. Looked up from germline, CDR1 is MDHEN and CDR2 is SYDVKM. V lost 2 bases, J lost 3 bases, and 4 bases lay in between. CDR3: CASSLTHYGYTF. Written as DNA, the CDR3 is TGTGCCAGCAGTTTAACTCACTATGGCTACACCTTC.

This sequence joins TRBV5-1 and TRBJ2-5, with 9 bases matching TRBD1. CDR1 SGHRS and CDR2 YFSETQ come from the germline V gene. CDR3 length equals 16 residues. V shed 3 bases, J shed 3 bases, and the junction held 9 bases outside the gene matches. The DNA for the CDR3 is TGCGCCAGCAGCTCTACAGGGGGCGTGCGGGAAGAGACCCAGTACTTC. Amino acid sequence: CASSSTGGVREETQYF.

The chain has TRBV11-3 and TRBJ2-7, with D possibly matching TRBD2 (5 bases). There are 13 residues in the CDR3. Per germline, CDR1 SGHNT and CDR2 YENEEA. V was shortened by 2 bases and J by 7 bases, with 12 bases between the two germline ends. CDR3 sequence: CASSLTAPGEQYF. DNA of the CDR3: TGTGCCAGCAGCTTAACAGCACCGGGAGAGCAGTACTTC.

The CDR3 spells CASSISGVVRDTQYF. In DNA form, the CDR3 reads TGTGCCAGTAGTATTTCCGGGGTGGTTAGGGATACGCAGTATTTT. The chain has TRBV19 and TRBJ2-3; D is perhaps TRBD2 (5 bases). The CDR3 has 15 residues. Trimming removed 3 bases at V and 6 bases at J, with 16 bases between. Germline CDR1 and CDR2: LNHDA and SQIVND (reference sequence).

The chain couples TRBV9 to TRBJ2-7; 7 bases line up with TRBD1. Germline lookup yields CDR1 SGDLS and CDR2 YYNGEE. This CDR3 is built from 17 residues. The V segment lost 0 bases and the J segment 5 bases; nucleotides outside the gene matches: 14. CDR3: CASSVEWFNLGTDEQYF. Here the CDR3 DNA reads TGTGCCAGCAGCGTAGAGTGGTTTAACTTGGGGACAGACGAGCAGTACTTC.

The chain carries TRBV7-2 and TRBJ2-3, with 7 positions matching TRBD1. The germline CDR1 and CDR2 sequences are SGHTA and FQGNSA. The CDR3 has 16 amino acids. V lost 5 bases and J lost 2; bases outside the gene matches: 10. The CDR3 nucleotides read TGTGCCAGCAGCGATACCCCCACAGGGGTCACAGATACGCAGTATTTT. Residues: CASSDTPTGVTDTQYF.

The genes are TRBV11-2 and TRBJ2-5; D not certain. CDR1 is SGHAT and CDR2 is FQNNGV in the germline V gene. The CDR3 covers 13 residues. The V gene lost 0 bases and the J gene lost 2 bases, with 4 bases spanning the gap. Here the CDR3 reads CASSLERQETQYF. For the CDR3, the DNA is TGTGCCAGCAGCTTAGAGAGGCAAGAGACCCAGTACTTC.

V is TRBV24-1 and J is TRBJ2-7; 8 positions agree with TRBD2. The CDR3 contains 19 residues. Trimming cost V 3 bases and J 3 bases; bases outside gene matches: 18. Per germline, CDR1 KGHDR and CDR2 SFDVKD. The DNA of the CDR3 is TGTGCCACCAGTGATCAGGGCGGGAGGAATTTTTCCTTTATCTACGAGCAGTACTTC. Protein sequence: CATSDQGGRNFSFIYEQYF.